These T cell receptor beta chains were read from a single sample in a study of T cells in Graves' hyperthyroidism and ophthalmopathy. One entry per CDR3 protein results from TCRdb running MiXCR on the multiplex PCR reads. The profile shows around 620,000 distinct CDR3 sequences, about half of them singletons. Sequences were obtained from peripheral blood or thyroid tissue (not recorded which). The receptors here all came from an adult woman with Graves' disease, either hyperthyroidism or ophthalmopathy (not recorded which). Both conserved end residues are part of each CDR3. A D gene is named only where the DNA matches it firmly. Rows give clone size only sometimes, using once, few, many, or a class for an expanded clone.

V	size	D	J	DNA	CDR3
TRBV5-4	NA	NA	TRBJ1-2	TGTGCCAGCAGCTTGTTCACAGAGTATGGCTACACCTTC	CASSLFTEYGYTF
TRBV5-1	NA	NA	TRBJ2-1	TGCGCCAGCAGCTTAAGCGGTGCCTCCTACAATGAGCAGTTCTTC	CASSLSGASYNEQFF
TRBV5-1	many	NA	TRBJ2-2	TGCGCCAGCAGCTCCGAGGGGGAGCTGTTTTTT	CASSSEGELFF
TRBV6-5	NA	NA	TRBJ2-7	TGTGCCAGCAGTTACTCGGCCGTCGGAGTGGACGAGCAGTACTTC	CASSYSAVGVDEQYF
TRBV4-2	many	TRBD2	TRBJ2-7	TGTGCCAGCAGCCAAGATAGCGGGAGGGGCTACGAGCAGTACTTC	CASSQDSGRGYEQYF
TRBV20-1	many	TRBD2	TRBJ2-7	TGCAGTGCTCACGCCTTAGCGGGAGCCTACGAGCAGTACTTC	CSAHALAGAYEQYF
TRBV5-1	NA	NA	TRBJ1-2	TGCGCCAGCAGGACCGACAGCTACACCTTC	CASRTDSYTF
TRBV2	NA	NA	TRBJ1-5	TGTGCCAGCAGTGCAGGGAGGCGGTACGAGCATTTT	CASSAGRRYEHF
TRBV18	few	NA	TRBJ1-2	TGTGCCAGCTCACCGAACGAAGCCCCCGGGGGCTACACCTTC	CASSPNEAPGGYTF
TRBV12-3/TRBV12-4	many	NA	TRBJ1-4	TGTGCCAGCAGCTTTGACAGGAACCATGAAAAACTGTTTTTT	CASSFDRNHEKLFF
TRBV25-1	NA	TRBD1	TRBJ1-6	TGTGCCAGCAGTTCTTTGACAGGGACCGGTAATTCACCCCTCCACTTT	CASSSLTGTGNSPLHF
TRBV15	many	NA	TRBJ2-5	TGTGCCACCAGCAAGGCGGACCAAGAGACCCAGTACTTC	CATSKADQETQYF
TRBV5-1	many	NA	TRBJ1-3	TGCGCCAGCAGCTTGGATAATGTGAGGAGCTCTGGAAACACCATATATTTT	CASSLDNVRSSGNTIYF
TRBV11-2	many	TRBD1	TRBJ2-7	TGTGCCAGCAGCTTACTACCGGGACAGGGGAACCACGAGCAGTACTTC	CASSLLPGQGNHEQYF
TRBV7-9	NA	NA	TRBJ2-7	TGTGCCAGCAGCTTAGGCGATACGACCTACGAGCAGTACTTC	CASSLGDTTYEQYF
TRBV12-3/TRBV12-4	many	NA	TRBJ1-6	TGTGCCAGCTGGGCCGGAAGAGGTTCACCCCTCCACTTT	CASWAGRGSPLHF
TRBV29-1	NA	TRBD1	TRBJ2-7	TGCAGCGCGCAAGGGACAGTTTACGAGCAGTACTTC	CSAQGTVYEQYF
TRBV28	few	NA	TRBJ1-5	TGTGCCAGCAGTCCGACAGAGGAGGGTCAGCCCCAGCATTTT	CASSPTEEGQPQHF
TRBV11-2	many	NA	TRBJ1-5	TGTGCCAGCAGCTCTTCTTCGGCAGAGCGGCCCCAGCATTTT	CASSSSSAERPQHF
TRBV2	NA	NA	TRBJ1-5	TGTGCCAGCAGTGAGAGGCAGGGTTACAATCAGCCCCAGCATTTT	CASSERQGYNQPQHF
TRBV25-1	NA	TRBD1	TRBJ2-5	TGTGCCAGCAGTGAAGGACAGGGCGTAGGGGCGACCCAGTACTTC	CASSEGQGVGATQYF
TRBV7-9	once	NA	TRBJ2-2	TGTGCCCGTGGGCCGTCAGGGGGGCCGAACACCGGGGAGCTGTTTTTT	CARGPSGGPNTGELFF
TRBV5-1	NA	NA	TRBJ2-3	TGCGCCAGCACCGACCGGGACCCAAGAGTGGATACGCAGTATTTT	CASTDRDPRVDTQYF
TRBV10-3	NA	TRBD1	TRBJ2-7	TGTGCCATCAGTGAGACGGGACAGGGGGCAGAGGAGCAGTACTTC	CAISETGQGAEEQYF
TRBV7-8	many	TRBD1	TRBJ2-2	TGTGCCAGCAGCCCGGACAGGGGGCTAACCGGGGAGCTGTTTTTT	CASSPDRGLTGELFF
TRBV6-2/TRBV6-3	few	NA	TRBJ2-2	TGTGCCAGCACTGATACGGGAGAGTACACCGGGGAGCTGTTTTTT	CASTDTGEYTGELFF
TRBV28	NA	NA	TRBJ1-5	TGTGCCAGCAGTTTTTACATCGGAAGGGGGGTGGGGAATCAGCCCCAGCATTTT	CASSFYIGRGVGNQPQHF
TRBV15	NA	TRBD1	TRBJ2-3	TGTGCCACCAGCAGGGTTCAGGGACAGGGGACAGATACGCAGTATTTT	CATSRVQGQGTDTQYF
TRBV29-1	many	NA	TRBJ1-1	TGCAGCGTTGGCGGGTTCTTCGGGAACACTGAAGCTTTCTTT	CSVGGFFGNTEAFF
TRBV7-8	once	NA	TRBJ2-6	TGTGCCAGCAGCTTGCCCCGAGGCGGGGCCGGGGCCAACGTCCTGACTTTC	CASSLPRGGAGANVLTF
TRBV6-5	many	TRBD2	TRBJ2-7	TGTGCCAGCAGCCCCACATGGTCTAGCGGATCCTACGAGCAGTACTTC	CASSPTWSSGSYEQYF
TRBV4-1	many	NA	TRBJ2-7	TGCGCCAGCAGCCCTAAAGGGAGTGGGCGCCCCTACGAGCAGTACTTC	CASSPKGSGRPYEQYF
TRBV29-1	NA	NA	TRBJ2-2	TGCAGCGTTGTGGCAGGGGCGAACACCGGGGAGCTGTTTTTT	CSVVAGANTGELFF
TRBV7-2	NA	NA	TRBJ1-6	TGTGCCAGCAGCCCCGCGGGGGAGGCTGGATCACCCCTCCACTTT	CASSPAGEAGSPLHF
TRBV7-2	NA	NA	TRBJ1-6	TGTGCCAGCAGCTTAGATAGCCCCCCCCACTTT	CASSLDSPPHF
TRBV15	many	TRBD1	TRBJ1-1	TGTGCCACCAGCCGAAGACAGGGGAACACTGAAGCTTTCTTT	CATSRRQGNTEAFF
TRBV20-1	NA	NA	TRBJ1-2	TGCAGTGCGCAGGATGTCGGGCACGGGGAAGGCTACACCTTC	CSAQDVGHGEGYTF
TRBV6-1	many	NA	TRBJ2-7	TGTGCCAGCAGTGCTTTGTGGGCCCCTAACTACGAGCAGTACTTC	CASSALWAPNYEQYF
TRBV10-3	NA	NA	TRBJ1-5	TGTGCCATCAGACGAGCGGGAGGGCCAGATCAGCCCCAGCATTTT	CAIRRAGGPDQPQHF
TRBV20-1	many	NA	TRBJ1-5	TGCAGTGCTGATTATTATCGGGATCAGCCCCAGCATTTT	CSADYYRDQPQHF
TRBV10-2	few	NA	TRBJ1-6	TGCGCCAGCAGTTTCCGCAGGGCTCAGAATTCACCCCTCCACTTT	CASSFRRAQNSPLHF
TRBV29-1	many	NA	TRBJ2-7	TGCAGCGTTGAAGTCGGGGACTCATACGAGCAGTACTTC	CSVEVGDSYEQYF
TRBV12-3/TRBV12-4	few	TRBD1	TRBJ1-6	TGTGCCAGCAGTTCGGGACAGGGCGCATCACCCCTCCACTTT	CASSSGQGASPLHF
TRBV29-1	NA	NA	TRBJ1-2	TGCAGCACAACAGACAGTCGGCATGGCTACACCTTC	CSTTDSRHGYTF
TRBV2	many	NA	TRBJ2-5	TGTGCCAGCAGCGGGGGTCTGGAGACCCAGTACTTC	CASSGGLETQYF
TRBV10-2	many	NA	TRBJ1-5	TGCGCCAGCAGCCTTCAGCGGGGGGACGGTCAGCCCCAGCATTTT	CASSLQRGDGQPQHF
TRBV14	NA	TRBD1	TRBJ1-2	TGTGCCAGCAGCCCCTACGGAAACAGGGGGCTAGAAACCTTC	CASSPYGNRGLETF
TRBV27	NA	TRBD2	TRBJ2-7	TGTGCCAGCAGGATACGGGGGAGGGCCTACGAGCAGTACTTC	CASRIRGRAYEQYF
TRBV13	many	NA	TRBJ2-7	TGTGCCAGCAGCTTAGTTAACAGATACGAGCAGTACTTC	CASSLVNRYEQYF
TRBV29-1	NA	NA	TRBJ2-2	TGCAGCGTTGAACTTAGCGGGGAGCTGTTTTTT	CSVELSGELFF
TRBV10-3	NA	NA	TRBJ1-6	TGTGCCATCAGTGGAGACGGGACGGAGAACCTACCTCTCCACTTT	CAISGDGTENLPLHF
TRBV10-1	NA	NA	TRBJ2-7	TGCGCCAGCAGTGAGGGTTGGCGGGGGCGAAAGTACGAGCAGTACTTC	CASSEGWRGRKYEQYF
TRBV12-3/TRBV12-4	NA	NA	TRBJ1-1	TGTGCCAGCAACCGTGGACACATGAACACTGAAGCTTTCTTT	CASNRGHMNTEAFF
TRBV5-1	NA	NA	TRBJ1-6	TGCGCCAGCAGCTTGGAGCCGGGATCACCCCTCCACTTT	CASSLEPGSPLHF
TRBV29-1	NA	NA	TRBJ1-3	TGCAGCGCAGTACGTAGCTCTGGAAACACCATATATTTT	CSAVRSSGNTIYF
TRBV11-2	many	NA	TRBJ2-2	TGTGCCAGCAGCTTATCGGGGGCGGCCGGGGAGCTGTTTTTT	CASSLSGAAGELFF
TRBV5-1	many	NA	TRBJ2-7	TGCGCCAGCAGATTGTCGGGCGAGCAGTACTTC	CASRLSGEQYF
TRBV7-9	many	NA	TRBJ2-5	TGTGCCAGCAGCCTAAGGAGGGACGTATACTTCCAAGAGACCCAGTACTTC	CASSLRRDVYFQETQYF
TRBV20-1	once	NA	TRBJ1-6	TGCAGTGCTAGGCAGGGTGGTAATAATTCACCCCTCCACTTT	CSARQGGNNSPLHF